This T cell receptor (beta chain) was observed in a study of long-term antiretroviral therapy in people with HIV. The authors ran the immunoSEQ assay, v3.0, at survey level. The protocol was immunoSEQ multiplex PCR, while the TCRdb copy is restricted to in-frame clones and leaves out a portion. The data hold just under 30,000 clones, with less than 90% observed a single time. One or more pre-ART and two or more post-ART PBMC samples were available from each donor. This clone showed up just once. Its matching antigen is unknown. The CDR3 has 13 residues. CDR1 and CDR2 from the germline V gene are MNHEY and SMNVEV (reference sequence). The V and J ends lost 3 bases and 7 bases, in that order; junction bases with no gene match: 2. Points from the study as a whole: Clonotypes expanded prior to ART showed repertoire dominance at all sampled time points. Blood specimens, gathered between about 2004 and 2018, were possibly obtained under older ART regimens.

The material sequenced was unsorted PBMCs, taken about 5 years before starting antiretroviral therapy. This chain uses TRBV27 with TRBJ2-1, with 8 bases fitting TRBD1. This receptor was taken from a man aged 50 to 59 with HIV. CDR3 protein: CASSFDRGNEQFF. CDR3 coding DNA: TGTGCCAGCAGTTTTGACAGGGGAAATGAGCAGTTCTTC.